This T cell receptor beta chain was observed in a study of CD8+ T cells in alopecia areata. Study-wide background: For the treated group, dosing was oral tofacitinib at 5 to 10 mg twice daily. Study results and limitations: Scalp and blood retained many expanded lesional clones during tofacitinib.

In germline, CDR1 is SNHLY, CDR2 FYNNEI. The CDR3 extends over 13 amino acids. V was shortened by 6 bases and J by 2 bases, with 10 bases between the two germline ends. Details on this clone: What it recognizes is unknown.

Extraction and reverse transcription of RNA yielded cDNA as the sequencing template. The repertoire was sequenced with immunoSEQ multiplex PCR; TCRdb's copy has only in-frame clones and lacks some. Of over 200,000 clones in the sample, 64% were seen once. The treatment was: oral pan-JAK inhibitor, 5-10 mg twice daily. Those with alopecia areata gave lesional scalp punch biopsies and peripheral blood. The sample was CD4+ T cells sorted from blood, taken at week 4, from a patient treated with tofacitinib. The clonotype originates from a human donor with alopecia areata. The J gene is TRBJ1-2, the V gene TRBV2; D not resolved. The CDR3 is CASSLDGNYGYTF. The DNA of the CDR3 is TGTGCCAGCAGCCTGGACGGAAACTATGGCTACACCTTC.